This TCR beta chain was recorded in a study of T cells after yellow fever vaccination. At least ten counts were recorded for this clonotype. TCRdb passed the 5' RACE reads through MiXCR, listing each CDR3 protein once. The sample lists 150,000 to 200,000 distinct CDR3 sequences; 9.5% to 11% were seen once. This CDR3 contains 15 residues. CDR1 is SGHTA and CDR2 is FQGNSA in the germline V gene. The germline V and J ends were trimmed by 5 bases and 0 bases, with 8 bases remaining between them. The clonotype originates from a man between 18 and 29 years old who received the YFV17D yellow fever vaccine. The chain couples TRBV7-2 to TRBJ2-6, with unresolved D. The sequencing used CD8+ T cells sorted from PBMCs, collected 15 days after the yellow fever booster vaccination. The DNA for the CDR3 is TGTGCCAGCAGCCCCCTCCCCTCTGGGGCCAACGTCCTGACTTTC. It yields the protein CASSPLPSGANVLTF.